The rows below give T cell receptor beta chains drawn from one sample of a study of T cells in Graves' hyperthyroidism and ophthalmopathy. TCRdb itself ran the multiplex PCR reads through MiXCR, one entry per CDR3 protein. The table records fewer than 700,000 distinct CDR3 sequences, roughly 18% of them present only once. The source material was blood. Every receptor here comes from a woman aged 18-30 years with Graves' ophthalmopathy. The CDR3 runs from the conserved cysteine through the conserved F or W. The order of the fields is clone size, V gene, J gene, D gene, CDR3 DNA, CDR3 protein. D genes are given only for firm matches. Size tells how often a clone was seen (once, few, many) or the class of an expanded clone, and some rows leave it out.

abundance: many
v_gene: TRBV12-3/TRBV12-4
j_gene: TRBJ2-7
d_gene: -
CDR3nt: TGTGCCAGCAGCCCAACCCGGGCACGGTCTGGAGAGCAGTACTTC
CDR3aa: CASSPTRARSGEQYF

abundance: few
v_gene: TRBV28
j_gene: TRBJ1-5
d_gene: -
CDR3nt: TGTGCCAGCAGCTACCACCTCTTGGGGCCACGGGGGCAGCCCCAGCATTTT
CDR3aa: CASSYHLLGPRGQPQHF

abundance: -
v_gene: TRBV5-6
j_gene: TRBJ2-7
d_gene: -
CDR3nt: TGTGCCAGCAGCTTAATAAACGGCAGACGGGGCTTGGGCGAGCAGTACTTC
CDR3aa: CASSLINGRRGLGEQYF

abundance: -
v_gene: TRBV4-2
j_gene: TRBJ2-7
d_gene: -
CDR3nt: TGTGCCAGCAGCCAAGTGCAGGGGGACTATGCTGGGGACGAGCAGTACTTC
CDR3aa: CASSQVQGDYAGDEQYF

abundance: few
v_gene: TRBV27
j_gene: TRBJ2-7
d_gene: TRBD2
CDR3nt: TGTGCCAGCAGTACCCTAGCGGGAGGTGCCAACGAGCAGTACTTC
CDR3aa: CASSTLAGGANEQYF

abundance: many
v_gene: TRBV20-1
j_gene: TRBJ1-2
d_gene: TRBD1
CDR3nt: TGCAGTGCTCCCAGGACAGGCCGCTATGGCTACACCTTC
CDR3aa: CSAPRTGRYGYTF

abundance: -
v_gene: TRBV6-1
j_gene: TRBJ1-1
d_gene: -
CDR3nt: TGTGCCAGCAGTCCCCCTGGGGGGGCGACGGCCGATGGAGCTTTCTTT
CDR3aa: CASSPPGGATADGAFF

abundance: many
v_gene: TRBV5-1
j_gene: TRBJ2-5
d_gene: TRBD1
CDR3nt: TGCGCCAGCAGCGCCGGACAGGGGCGCGGGGAGACCCAGTACTTC
CDR3aa: CASSAGQGRGETQYF

abundance: few
v_gene: TRBV19
j_gene: TRBJ1-1
d_gene: -
CDR3nt: TGTGCCAGTAGTATTGAGGCGGCGGCACAAGAAGCTTTCTTT
CDR3aa: CASSIEAAAQEAFF

abundance: few
v_gene: TRBV20-1
j_gene: TRBJ1-3
d_gene: -
CDR3nt: TGCAGTGCTAGAGATAATTCAGGCCCTGGAAACACCATATATTTT
CDR3aa: CSARDNSGPGNTIYF

abundance: many
v_gene: TRBV7-3
j_gene: TRBJ1-2
d_gene: TRBD1
CDR3nt: TGTGCCGCCAAACAGGGGGCGCGCGGCTACACCTTC
CDR3aa: CAAKQGARGYTF

abundance: -
v_gene: TRBV5-1
j_gene: TRBJ1-4
d_gene: -
CDR3nt: TGCGCCAGCAAATTAGGGGTTTCGGCTAATGAAAAACTGTTTTTT
CDR3aa: CASKLGVSANEKLFF

abundance: -
v_gene: TRBV6-2/TRBV6-3
j_gene: TRBJ1-5
d_gene: TRBD1
CDR3nt: TGTGCCAGCAGATACGACAGGGCCGTGGACAATCAGCCCCAGCATTTT
CDR3aa: CASRYDRAVDNQPQHF

abundance: few
v_gene: TRBV18
j_gene: TRBJ2-1
d_gene: TRBD2
CDR3nt: TGTGCCAGCTCACCACCATTCGGGACTAGTCGGTACAATGAGCAGTTCTTC
CDR3aa: CASSPPFGTSRYNEQFF

abundance: many
v_gene: TRBV20-1
j_gene: TRBJ2-5
d_gene: -
CDR3nt: TGCAGTGCCAGCATTCAGGACCGTCTGACCCAGTACTTC
CDR3aa: CSASIQDRLTQYF

abundance: many
v_gene: TRBV7-2
j_gene: TRBJ1-1
d_gene: TRBD1
CDR3nt: TGTGCCAGCAGCCCGGGGGACAGGGGGCAGGTCACTGAAGCTTTCTTT
CDR3aa: CASSPGDRGQVTEAFF

abundance: many
v_gene: TRBV29-1
j_gene: TRBJ2-7
d_gene: -
CDR3nt: TGCAGCGTTGATCGGGGGGACAGGAGCGGAGAGCAGTACTTC
CDR3aa: CSVDRGDRSGEQYF

abundance: few
v_gene: TRBV29-1
j_gene: TRBJ2-7
d_gene: TRBD2
CDR3nt: TGCAGCGTACTAGCGAACTACGAGCAGTACTTC
CDR3aa: CSVLANYEQYF

abundance: -
v_gene: TRBV5-6
j_gene: TRBJ2-1
d_gene: TRBD1
CDR3nt: TGTGCCAGCAGCCGATACCGGGACAGGGGGGATGAGCAGTTCTTC
CDR3aa: CASSRYRDRGDEQFF

abundance: -
v_gene: TRBV6-1
j_gene: TRBJ1-3
d_gene: TRBD1
CDR3nt: TGTGCCAGCAGTTGGGACAGGGGGTCTGGGTACACCATATATTTT
CDR3aa: CASSWDRGSGYTIYF

abundance: few
v_gene: TRBV7-3
j_gene: TRBJ1-1
d_gene: -
CDR3nt: TGTGCCAGCGCGCAGGGCTACACTGAAGCTTTCTTT
CDR3aa: CASAQGYTEAFF

abundance: many
v_gene: TRBV28
j_gene: TRBJ2-1
d_gene: TRBD2
CDR3nt: TGTGCCAGCAGTTCCGCCGGGACTAGCGGGCTGGGAGAGCAGTTCTTC
CDR3aa: CASSSAGTSGLGEQFF

abundance: -
v_gene: TRBV9
j_gene: TRBJ1-1
d_gene: -
CDR3nt: TGTGCCAGCAGCGGAACGGGACACCAGGCGGTATCTTTCTTT
CDR3aa: CASSGTGHQAVSFF

abundance: many
v_gene: TRBV20-1
j_gene: TRBJ2-5
d_gene: -
CDR3nt: TGCAGTAAGAATCGGGCAGGGGAGACCCAGTACTTC
CDR3aa: CSKNRAGETQYF

abundance: -
v_gene: TRBV9
j_gene: TRBJ1-1
d_gene: -
CDR3nt: TGTGCCAGCAGCCCCCGGACGGAGGTTAACACTGAAGCTTTCTTT
CDR3aa: CASSPRTEVNTEAFF

abundance: many
v_gene: TRBV5-1
j_gene: TRBJ1-6
d_gene: -
CDR3nt: TGCGCCAGCAGCTTCACAGGGTTTGAACGGTCACCCCTCCACTTT
CDR3aa: CASSFTGFERSPLHF

abundance: many
v_gene: TRBV2
j_gene: TRBJ1-1
d_gene: -
CDR3nt: TGTGCCAGCAGTCCGAGGACGTTATACGACTCTGAAGCTTTCTTT
CDR3aa: CASSPRTLYDSEAFF

abundance: many
v_gene: TRBV7-2
j_gene: TRBJ1-2
d_gene: TRBD1
CDR3nt: TGTGCCAGCAGCTTGGGGACAGGGGTAGAAGATGGCTACACCTTC
CDR3aa: CASSLGTGVEDGYTF

abundance: many
v_gene: TRBV12-3/TRBV12-4
j_gene: TRBJ1-1
d_gene: -
CDR3nt: TGTGCCAGCAGTTGGGAGTACATGAACACTGAAGCTTTCTTT
CDR3aa: CASSWEYMNTEAFF

abundance: many
v_gene: TRBV7-8
j_gene: TRBJ2-1
d_gene: TRBD1
CDR3nt: TGTGCCAGCAGCTCACACAGGGGCCGAAACGAGCAGTTCTTC
CDR3aa: CASSSHRGRNEQFF

abundance: few
v_gene: TRBV20-1
j_gene: TRBJ2-1
d_gene: TRBD2
CDR3nt: TGCAGTGCTTTAGGGGCTAGCGGGATTAACGAGCAGTTCTTC
CDR3aa: CSALGASGINEQFF

abundance: -
v_gene: TRBV5-6
j_gene: TRBJ1-5
d_gene: -
CDR3nt: TGTGCCAGCAGCTTGGCGGGGGGAATGTTTAATCAGCCCCAGCATTTT
CDR3aa: CASSLAGGMFNQPQHF

abundance: many
v_gene: TRBV20-1
j_gene: TRBJ1-5
d_gene: -
CDR3nt: TGCAGTGCTAGGGGGGACTTCGATCAGCCCCAGCATTTT
CDR3aa: CSARGDFDQPQHF

abundance: few
v_gene: TRBV7-2
j_gene: TRBJ2-2
d_gene: TRBD1
CDR3nt: TGTGCCAGCAGCTCCCGGGACAGCAACACCGGGGAGCTGTTTTTT
CDR3aa: CASSSRDSNTGELFF

abundance: few
v_gene: TRBV7-9
j_gene: TRBJ1-3
d_gene: -
CDR3nt: TGTGCCAGCAGGTCAGACAGCGCCGGCTCTGGAAACACCATATATTTT
CDR3aa: CASRSDSAGSGNTIYF

abundance: few
v_gene: TRBV4-1
j_gene: TRBJ1-2
d_gene: -
CDR3nt: TGCGCCAGCAGCCAAGATTCGCGGGGAATTATTGGTGGCTACACCTTC
CDR3aa: CASSQDSRGIIGGYTF

abundance: few
v_gene: TRBV4-2
j_gene: TRBJ1-1
d_gene: -
CDR3nt: TGTGCCAGCAGCCAAGCCGACAGACAGAACACTGAAGCTTTCTTT
CDR3aa: CASSQADRQNTEAFF

abundance: -
v_gene: TRBV2
j_gene: TRBJ2-3
d_gene: TRBD1
CDR3nt: TGTGCCAGCAGTGGGACAGGGGGCTGGTCGCAGTATTTT
CDR3aa: CASSGTGGWSQYF

abundance: many
v_gene: TRBV20-1
j_gene: TRBJ2-7
d_gene: -
CDR3nt: TGCAGTGCTAGCCTCACCTACGAGCAGTACTTC
CDR3aa: CSASLTYEQYF

abundance: -
v_gene: TRBV3-1
j_gene: TRBJ2-1
d_gene: -
CDR3nt: TGTGCCAGCAGCCAAGTAGGGCTCGAAAGCGTGGAGCAGTTCTTC
CDR3aa: CASSQVGLESVEQFF